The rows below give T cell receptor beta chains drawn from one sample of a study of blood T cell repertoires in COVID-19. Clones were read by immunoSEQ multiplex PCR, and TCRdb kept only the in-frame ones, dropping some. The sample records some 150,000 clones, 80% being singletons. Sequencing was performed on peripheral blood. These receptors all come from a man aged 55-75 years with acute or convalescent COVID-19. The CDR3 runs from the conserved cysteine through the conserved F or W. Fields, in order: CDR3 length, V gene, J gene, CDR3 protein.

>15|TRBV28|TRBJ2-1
CASSPGTGVLNEQFF
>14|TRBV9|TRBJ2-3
CASSVGQGPDTQYF
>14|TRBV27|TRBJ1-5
CASSVDRGNQPQHF
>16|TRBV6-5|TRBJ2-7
CASSYSNWDNTYEQYF
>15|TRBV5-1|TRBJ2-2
CASSRSDRNTGELFF
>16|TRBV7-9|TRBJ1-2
CASSSMVQGAGNGYTF
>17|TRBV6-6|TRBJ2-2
CASSLAQRAGGTGELFF
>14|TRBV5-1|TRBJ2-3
CASSLSGETDTQYF
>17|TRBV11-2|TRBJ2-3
CASSLGTLGGRTDTQYF
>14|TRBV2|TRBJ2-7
CASSEEVGAYEQYF
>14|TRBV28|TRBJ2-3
CASSLSPGLDTQYF
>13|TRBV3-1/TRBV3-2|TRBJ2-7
CASSHRDRVNQYF
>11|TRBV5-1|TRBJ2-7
CASSSNYEQYF
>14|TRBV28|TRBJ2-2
CASSTTPLDGELFF
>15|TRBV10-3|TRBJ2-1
CAISEELAGNNEQFF
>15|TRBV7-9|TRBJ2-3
CASSLAGAFTDTQYF
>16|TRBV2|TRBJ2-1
CASSEGLAGGYNEQFF
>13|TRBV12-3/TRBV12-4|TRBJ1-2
CASSLGQNYGYTF
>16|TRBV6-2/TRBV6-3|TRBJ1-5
CASSSLPGTGDQPQHF
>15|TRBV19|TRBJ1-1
CASSTSGTGSTEAFF
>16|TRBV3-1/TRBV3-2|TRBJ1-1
CASSQEVHSANTEAFF
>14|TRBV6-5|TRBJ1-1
CASTSGIQNTEAFF
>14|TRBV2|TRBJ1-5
CASSATSSNQPQHF
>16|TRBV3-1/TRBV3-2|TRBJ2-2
CASSRPGGAGSGELFF
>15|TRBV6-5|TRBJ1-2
CASSYTRQALTGYTF
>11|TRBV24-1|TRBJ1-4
CATSDGEKLFF
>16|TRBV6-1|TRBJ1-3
CASSDGTGGPGNTIYF
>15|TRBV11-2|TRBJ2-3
CASSYSGSHTDTQYF
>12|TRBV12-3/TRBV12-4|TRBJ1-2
CASSRQGYGYTF
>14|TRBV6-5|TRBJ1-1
CASSYSGTGGEAFF
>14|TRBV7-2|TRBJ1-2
CASSLEGLSGGYTF
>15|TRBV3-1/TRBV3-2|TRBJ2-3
CASSLSGSNTDTQYF
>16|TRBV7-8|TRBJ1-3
CASSPGGGPSGNTIYF
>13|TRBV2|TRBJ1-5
CASSLPSNQPQHF
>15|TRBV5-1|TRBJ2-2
CASSLRLASTGELFF
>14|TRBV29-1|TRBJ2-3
CSVAAETSVDTQYF
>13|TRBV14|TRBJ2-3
CASSQDMSDTQYF
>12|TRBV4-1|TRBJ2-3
CASSQDTNTQYF
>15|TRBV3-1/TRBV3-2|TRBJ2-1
CASSQDGNVYNEQFF
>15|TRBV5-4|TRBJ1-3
CASSLEGNSGNTIYF
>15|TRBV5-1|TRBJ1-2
CASSSDSRGNYGYTF
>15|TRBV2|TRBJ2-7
CASSEIMAGHYEQYF
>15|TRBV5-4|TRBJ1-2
CASSPETYRGHGYTF
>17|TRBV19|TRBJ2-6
CASTRGQGMWGANVLTF
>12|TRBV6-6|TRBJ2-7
CASSTGPYEQYF
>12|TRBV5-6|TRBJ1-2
CASSLLSGENTF